This T cell receptor beta chain was identified in a study of cytomegalovirus exposure and HLA in healthy donors. Germline CDR1 reads DFQATT; CDR2 reads SNEGSKA (reference sequence). The CDR3 runs to 11 residues. Trimming shortened V by 0 bases and J by 8 bases, and 7 bases separated the two germline ends. The method was immunoSEQ multiplex PCR; TCRdb's version includes in-frame clones alone and lacks a portion of them. The data contain roughly 70,000 clones, roughly 96% of them singletons. The clonotype comes from a man aged 18 to 29 in good health and CMV-seronegative. The rearrangement uses TRBV20-1 and TRBJ1-2; D gene unclear. Sequencing input: PBMCs. This chain's CDR3 is CSARDSGGYTF. In nucleotides, the CDR3 is TGCAGTGCTAGAGATAGCGGCGGCTACACCTTC.